Following are 31 T cell receptor beta chains from one sample sequenced in a study of PD-L1 blockade in urothelial cancer. The protocol was immunoSEQ multiplex PCR, while the TCRdb copy is restricted to in-frame clones and leaves out a portion. The data show about 45,000 clones, around 80% seen once. Time point of the sample: peripheral blood 6 weeks after treatment start. The specimen was PBMCs, collected around atezolizumab (anti-PD-L1) treatment. The receptors were sampled from a man aged 55 to 70 with urothelial cancer.

The chain joins TRBV9 to TRBJ1-3, with a possible D match to TRBD1 (6 bases). The CDR3 runs 15 residues. Germline V lookup: CDR1 SGDLS, CDR2 YYNGEE. Trimming removed 0 bases from V and 2 bases from J, with 9 bases in between. For the CDR3, the DNA is TGTGCCAGCAGCGTAGGAGGGGGAACTGGAAACACCATATATTTT. Amino acid sequence: CASSVGGGTGNTIYF.

The J gene is TRBJ1-5, the V gene TRBV6-1; TRBD1 matches at 8 bases. The CDR3 is 13 residues long. Germline V gene lookup returns CDR1 MNHNS and CDR2 SASEGT. V trimming: 6 bases; J trimming: 7 bases; junction bases outside the gene matches: 5. The CDR3 bases are TGTGCCAGCAGGCCAGGGGGCGGGCAGCCCCAGCATTTT. Translating gives CASRPGGGQPQHF.

The V gene is TRBV28, the J gene TRBJ2-7; D might be TRBD2 (6 bases). The V and J ends lost 6 bases and 6 bases respectively, with 15 bases between them. This CDR3 region has 13 residues. Germline V CDR1 and CDR2: MDHEN, SYDVKM. CDR3 region: CASRRDQTSEQYF. The DNA of the CDR3 is TGTGCCAGCAGGCGGGACCAGACCTCCGAGCAGTACTTC.

The chain links TRBV5-1 to TRBJ2-3, with TRBD2 matching 12 bases. Germline CDR1 reads SGHRS; CDR2 reads YFSETQ. V shed 3 bases and J 5 bases; nucleotides not matched to a gene: 4. CDR3 length equals 15 residues. Written as DNA, the CDR3 is TGCGCCAGCAGCTCCTGGACTAGCGGGGAAGATACGCAGTATTTT. Protein sequence: CASSSWTSGEDTQYF.

J is TRBJ1-3 and V is TRBV28; D possibly corresponds to TRBD1 (5 bases). CDR1 is MDHEN, CDR2 SYDVKM, per germline. Trimming shortened V by 8 bases and J by 6 bases, and 11 bases separated the two germline ends. This CDR3 comprises 12 residues. The CDR3 is CASGGRENTIYF. In nucleotides, the CDR3 is TGTGCCAGCGGGGGGAGGGAAAACACCATATATTTT.

The sample holds a few counts of this clone. The V and J genes are TRBV5-1 and TRBJ2-1; D not resolved. CDR3 size: 16 residues. Germline CDR1 reads SGHRS; CDR2 reads YFSETQ. V was pared by 4 bases and J by 4 bases, with 18 bases between. The CDR3 DNA sequence: TGCGCCAGCAGCCCCCGAGGAGACCCTACTTACAATGAGCAGTTCTTC. Protein: CASSPRGDPTYNEQFF. The complete variable domain, with remaining parts taken from reference TRBV5-1 and TRBJ2-1, reads KAGVTQTPRYLIKTRGQQVTLSCSPISGHRSVSWYQQTPGQGLQFLFEYFSETQRNKGNFPGRFSGRQFSNSRSEMNVSTLELGDSALYLCASSPRGDPTYNEQFFGPGTRLTVL.

The chain links TRBV30 to TRBJ2-7, with D unclear. CDR1 and CDR2 (germline): GTSNPN, SVGIG (reference sequence). The CDR3 covers 12 residues. The germline V and J ends were trimmed by 2 bases and 3 bases, with 8 bases remaining between them. The CDR3 reads CAWSLTSYEQYF. The CDR3 DNA sequence: TGTGCCTGGAGTCTAACGAGCTACGAGCAGTACTTC.

V gene TRBV4-3 combines with J gene TRBJ2-7; tentative D call: TRBD1 (6 bases). The V end lost 1 base, the J end lost 4 bases, and 14 bases lay between the germline ends. Germline CDR1 is LGHNA and CDR2 is YSLEER. The CDR3 loop spans 15 amino acids. In DNA form, the CDR3 reads TGCGCCAGCAGCCAAGTTTCCGGACAGCCTTACGAGCAGTACTTC. Translated, it gives CASSQVSGQPYEQYF.

This clone was detected only a few times. The chain links TRBV18 to TRBJ1-5; D gene unclear. The V end was cut by 3 bases, the J end by 2 bases, with 2 bases between. Germline V gives CDR1 KGHSH, CDR2 LQKENI. This CDR3 contains 12 residues. This CDR3 is CASSPGNQPQHF. The CDR3 DNA is TGTGCCAGCTCACCCGGCAATCAGCCCCAGCATTTT. The full variable domain, its missing parts supplied by reference TRBV18 and TRBJ1-5, is NAGVMQNPRHLVRRRGQEARLRCSPMKGHSHVYWYRQLPEEGLKFMVYLQKENIIDESGMPKERFSAEFPKEGPSILRIQQVVRGDSAAYFCASSPGNQPQHFGDGTRLSIL.

The CDR3: CASSWTSGRDEQFF. The CDR3 nucleotides read TGCGCCAGCAGTTGGACTAGCGGGAGAGATGAGCAGTTCTTC. This chain connects TRBV5-1 to TRBJ2-1; 13 bases line up with TRBD2. V shed 5 bases, J shed 8 bases, and the junction held 4 bases outside the gene matches. This CDR3 contains 14 residues. The germline V gene has CDR1 SGHRS and CDR2 YFSETQ. Looking up the rest from reference TRBV5-1 and TRBJ2-1 gives the full variable domain: KAGVTQTPRYLIKTRGQQVTLSCSPISGHRSVSWYQQTPGQGLQFLFEYFSETQRNKGNFPGRFSGRQFSNSRSEMNVSTLELGDSALYLCASSWTSGRDEQFFGPGTRLTVL.

The chain employs TRBV4-1 and TRBJ2-7; the match to TRBD2 covers 8 bases. This CDR3 region has 17 residues. The V segment lost 2 bases and the J segment 5 bases; nucleotides outside the gene matches: 14. Germline V gene lookup returns CDR1 MGHRA and CDR2 YSYEKL. CDR3 region: CASSQKSGTSNFHEQYF. In DNA form, the CDR3 reads TGCGCCAGCAGCCAAAAATCCGGGACTAGTAATTTCCACGAGCAGTACTTC.

This sequence joins TRBV7-9 and TRBJ2-3, with D tentatively TRBD2 (5 bases). The CDR3 runs 16 residues. Germline CDR1 is SEHNR and CDR2 is FQNEAQ (reference sequence). V dropped 2 bases and J dropped 2 bases, with 14 bases sitting between them. CDR3 loop: CASSLSGGRNTDTQYF. The CDR3 DNA is TGTGCCAGCAGCTTAAGCGGCGGTAGAAACACAGATACGCAGTATTTT.

The sample holds one count of this clone. The rearrangement joins TRBV7-2 to TRBJ2-6; 8 positions agree with TRBD1. V shed 3 bases, J shed 4 bases, and the junction held 11 bases outside the gene matches. Germline V lookup: CDR1 SGHTA, CDR2 FQGNSA. This CDR3 has 18 amino acids. The CDR3 reads CASSFQGARLSGANVLTF. For the CDR3, the DNA is TGTGCCAGCAGCTTTCAGGGGGCGCGTCTATCCGGGGCCAACGTCCTGACTTTC. The full variable domain, completed using reference TRBV7-2 and TRBJ2-6, is GAGVSQSPSNKVTEKGKDVELRCDPISGHTALYWYRQSLGQGLEFLIYFQGNSAPDKSGLPSDRFSAERTGGSVSTLTIQRTQQEDSAVYLCASSFQGARLSGANVLTFGAGSRLTVL.

This chain joins TRBV7-6 and TRBJ2-1; TRBD2 matches at 10 bases. Per germline, CDR1 SGHVS and CDR2 FNYEAQ. The CDR3 runs to 17 residues. V was clipped by 2 bases and J by 6 bases; unmatched bases: 10. The CDR3 loop reads CASSLRSSGSFGNEQFF. Written as DNA, the CDR3 is TGTGCCAGCAGCTTAAGGTCTAGCGGGAGTTTCGGCAATGAGCAGTTCTTC.

The chain couples TRBV19 to TRBJ2-1, with 11 bases identical to TRBD1. Germline CDR1 LNHDA, CDR2 SQIVND (reference sequence). This CDR3 is 15 amino acids long. V gave up 3 bases and J gave up 8 bases; unmatched junction bases: 6. The CDR3 DNA reads TGTGCCAGTAGTATTAAGGGACAGGGGGTCCATGAGCAGTTCTTC. This codes for CASSIKGQGVHEQFF.

The rearrangement joins TRBV28 to TRBJ1-5; a possible D gene is TRBD1 (6 bases). The CDR3 consists of 16 residues. Germline CDR1 and CDR2: MDHEN and SYDVKM. V was cut by 6 bases and J by 1 base, with 16 bases left in between. CDR3 region: CASRMIRTASNQPQHF. The CDR3 DNA reads TGTGCCAGCAGGATGATAAGGACAGCGAGCAATCAGCCCCAGCATTTT.

This clone was seen once. The chain uses TRBV11-2 and TRBJ2-7; 10 bases fit TRBD1. Germline V lookup: CDR1 SGHAT, CDR2 FQNNGV. V shed 1 base and J 6 bases; nucleotides not matched to a gene: 9. The length of the CDR3 is 16 residues. CDR3 sequence: CASSLGIRDRGGEQYF. In nucleotides, the CDR3 is TGTGCCAGCAGCTTAGGCATCCGGGACAGGGGAGGCGAGCAGTACTTC.

The chain carries TRBV28 and TRBJ2-7, with D unclear. Trimming took 5 bases from V and 0 from J, leaving 11 bases between them. The germline V gene has CDR1 MDHEN and CDR2 SYDVKM. CDR3 length: 14 amino acids. CDR3 region: CASSDTSSSYEQYF. CDR3 nucleotide sequence: TGTGCCAGCAGTGACACCTCGAGCTCCTACGAGCAGTACTTC.

This clone has a single count. This chain uses TRBV4-2 with TRBJ1-5; the D gene is possibly TRBD1 (6 bases). Trimming stripped 0 bases from V and 11 bases from J, with 17 bases between. The germline gives CDR1 LGHNA, CDR2 YNFKEQ. This CDR3 comprises 15 residues. The CDR3 DNA reads as TGTGCCAGCAGCCAAGACAGGGGCCCTACTCGTGCCCAGCATTTT. Amino acids: CASSQDRGPTRAQHF.

V gene TRBV28 combines with J gene TRBJ2-7; the D gene is possibly TRBD1 (6 bases). There are 13 residues in the CDR3. V was cut by 2 bases and J by 4 bases, with 9 bases left in between. From germline, CDR1 is MDHEN and CDR2 SYDVKM. The CDR3 spells CASSLTGSYEQYF. The CDR3 DNA is TGTGCCAGCAGTTTAACAGGGAGTTACGAGCAGTACTTC.

The rearrangement links TRBV2 to TRBJ2-7; TRBD1 aligns across 9 bases. The V gene end was trimmed by 4 bases and the J gene end by 0 bases; junction bases not matched to a gene: 7. The CDR3 runs 16 residues. The V gene's germline CDR1 is SNHLY and CDR2 FYNNEI. Here the CDR3 reads CASSAGQGSGSYEQYF. CDR3 sequence (DNA): TGTGCCAGCAGTGCGGGACAGGGTTCGGGCTCCTACGAGCAGTACTTC.

This clone was seen ten or more times. Here the CDR3 reads CASRAKALENTEAFF. The CDR3, as DNA: TGTGCCAGCAGAGCGAAGGCACTAGAGAACACTGAAGCTTTCTTT. The J gene is TRBJ1-1, the V gene TRBV2; D gene unclear. Germline V gene lookup returns CDR1 SNHLY and CDR2 FYNNEI. This CDR3 region has 15 residues. V lost 6 bases, J lost 1 base, and 15 bases lay in between. The variable domain in full, with the rest retrieved from reference TRBV2 and TRBJ1-1, is EPEVTQTPSHQVTQMGQEVILRCVPISNHLYFYWYRQILGQKVEFLVSFYNNEISEKSEIFDDQFSVERPDGSNFTLKIRSTKLEDSAMYFCASRAKALENTEAFFGQGTRLTVV.

V gene TRBV5-1 combines with J gene TRBJ2-2, with 9 bases lining up with TRBD1. CDR3 length equals 18 residues. J gave up 3 bases and V 4 bases, and 13 bases lay outside the gene matches. Germline V gene lookup returns CDR1 SGHRS and CDR2 YFSETQ. CDR3 nucleotides: TGCGCCAGCAGCCCGAGGTACAGGACAGGGGAATACACCGGGGAGCTGTTTTTT. It is translated as CASSPRYRTGEYTGELFF.

The genes are TRBV7-2 and TRBJ2-7, with 9 bases lining up with TRBD1. Trimming removed 3 bases from V and 7 bases from J; junction bases left unmatched: 10. CDR1 is SGHTA, CDR2 FQGNSA, per germline. CDR3 length equals 15 residues. In DNA, the CDR3 is TGTGCCAGCAGCTTCCCGACAGGGGGAGTACGGGAGCAGTACTTC. As protein: CASSFPTGGVREQYF.

For the CDR3, the DNA is TGTGCCAGCAGCCAGGGTGGTTTCGGCAATCAGCCCCAGCATTTT. This gives the protein CASSQGGFGNQPQHF. The J gene is TRBJ1-5, the V gene TRBV9; weak D call: TRBD1 (5 bases). The germline V gene encodes CDR1 SGDLS and CDR2 YYNGEE. Between the trimmed V and J ends, which lost 4 bases and 2 bases, there was a span of 13 bases. The CDR3 runs 15 residues.

The rearrangement joins TRBV6-5 to TRBJ2-3, with TRBD2 matching 10 bases. Per germline, CDR1 MNHEY and CDR2 SVGAGI. V trimming: 0 bases; J trimming: 0 bases; junction bases outside the gene matches: 0. The CDR3 is 16 amino acids. The CDR3 DNA sequence: TGTGCCAGCAGTTACTCACTAGCGGGGAGCACAGATACGCAGTATTTT. Residues: CASSYSLAGSTDTQYF.

The V and J genes are TRBV27 and TRBJ1-5; D unclear. CDR1 is MNHEY and CDR2 is SMNVEV in the germline V gene (reference sequence). The V gene lost 5 bases and the J gene lost 0 bases, with 2 bases spanning the gap. This CDR3 spans 12 amino acids. CDR3 in DNA: TGTGCCAGCAGTCATAGCAATCAGCCCCAGCATTTT. Translation gives CASSHSNQPQHF.

The chain has TRBV7-2 and TRBJ2-7; 11 bases fit TRBD2. V gave up 5 bases and J gave up 2 bases; unmatched junction bases: 5. CDR1 is SGHTA, CDR2 FQGNSA, per germline. CDR3 length equals 15 residues. This CDR3 is CASSTGTSGPYEQYF. CDR3 DNA: TGTGCCAGCAGCACCGGGACTAGCGGACCCTACGAGCAGTACTTC.

The chain employs TRBV27 and TRBJ1-2; 10 positions match TRBD1. The CDR3 is 14 residues long. Trimming removed 7 bases from V and 7 bases from J; junction bases left unmatched: 9. CDR1 is MNHEY and CDR2 is SMNVEV in the germline V gene (reference sequence). The chain's CDR3 is CASKISGTGVGYTF. CDR3 DNA sequence: TGTGCCAGCAAGATTAGTGGGACAGGGGTTGGCTACACCTTC.

The chain recombines TRBV27 with TRBJ2-1, with D possibly being TRBD2 (6 bases). Germline V gives CDR1 MNHEY, CDR2 SMNVEV (reference sequence). This CDR3 has 13 residues. Trimming pared 8 bases from V and 9 bases from J, leaving 17 bases between. CDR3 DNA sequence: TGTGCCAGCGCCTCGGGGGTTGAGGGTGAGCAGTTCTTC. It yields the protein CASASGVEGEQFF.

On this clone: A junction boundary mismatches the germline segment, possibly from a read error. CDR3 nucleotide sequence: TGTGCTAGCAGCCCTAGCGGCGTTCATCAAGAGACCCAGTACTTC. This translates into CASSPSGVHQETQYF. The V gene is TRBV7-7, the J gene TRBJ2-5; the match to TRBD2 covers 7 bases. In germline, CDR1 is SSHAT, CDR2 FNYEAQ (reference sequence). The CDR3 spans 15 residues.